This entry is about one TCR beta chain. The target of this receptor is not known. Base-call qualities are not available, and no considerably larger clone is one nucleotide away. In the germline V gene (reference sequence), CDR1 corresponds to MNHEY and CDR2 to SMNVEV. From the cysteine through the phenylalanine, the CDR3 covers 14 amino acids. Here the CDR3 DNA is all that survives: 42 bases in frame from base 1. V is cut by 5 bases and J by 1 base, and the space between the germline ends is 11 bases. Participants in the prospective study were enrolled through a virtual design, were aged roughly 18 to 100 years, and lived in approximately 25 United States geographic areas. Cohort assignment in the prospective study relied on participant-reported clinical history from a screening survey and a study questionnaire. In the prospective study, mobile phlebotomists collected whole blood, serum and a nasopharyngeal or oropharyngeal swab from each participant. Participants in the prospective study had the option to provide additional blood draws and questionnaires over a 2-month period. Blood samples from the prospective study were shipped frozen or at room temperature prior to DNA extraction.

TCRbeta CDR3 regions were amplified from genomic DNA using the immunoSEQ Assay, a bias-controlled multiplex PCR. The paper's data handling went like this. The number of nucleated cells in each sample was estimated by amplification of reference gene primers within the assay. Sequence reads were collapsed and filtered to measure the absolute abundance of every unique TCRbeta CDR3 rearrangement. For each sample, productive Simpson clonality was calculated as the square root of Simpson's diversity index across productive rearrangements. Drawn from immuneACCESS, this table holds only the in-frame rearrangements with V and J called that TCRdb kept. Clones are partly lost; checked studies trace under half to an unresolved V gene and leave the rest unexplained. V, J and clone size are taken as reported in that table, and D and trimming were inferred from the DNA itself. A total of some 200,000 clones appear in this sample, roughly 87% of them only once. The ten top clones hold about 9.3% of the sample.

These data are taken from a study of blood T cell repertoires in COVID-19 (dated by TCRdb to 2019 to 2021). General notes on the study: Samples from collaborators originated in the United States, Italy and Spain and spanned both the acute and convalescent phases of COVID-19. The dataset comprised deeply sampled blood TCRbeta repertoires from subjects exposed to, actively infected with, or recovered from COVID-19. The prospective study material was composed of cDNA or gDNA derived from T cells, B-cell-depleted T cells, or PBMCs. A freely available public database, intended as a resource for researchers studying the immune response to SARS-CoV-2, is where the repertoires were released. Nearly every sample came with metadata listing a de-identified subject ID, COVID-19 status, age in years and sex. Where available, HLA class I and class II types were obtained from metadata supplied by the sample provider rather than from assay-based typing. Samples were obtained from the ongoing ImmuneRACE study (first 160 participants) and from 1,254 subjects provided by 6 global collaborators. Study-wide conclusions, independent of this receptor: Clinical and demographic metadata were provided uncurated, with the amount varying by source and participant.

Specimen: PBMCs or T cells enriched from blood (not recorded which). The chain was built from TRBV27 and TRBJ2-5; the D gene lacks a confident call. This TCR derives from a man in his late teens or twenties with acute COVID-19. At the DNA level, the sequence is TGTGCCAGCAGTGTGTCTTGGAGCCAAGAGACCCAGTACTTC. It encodes CASSVSWSQETQYF.